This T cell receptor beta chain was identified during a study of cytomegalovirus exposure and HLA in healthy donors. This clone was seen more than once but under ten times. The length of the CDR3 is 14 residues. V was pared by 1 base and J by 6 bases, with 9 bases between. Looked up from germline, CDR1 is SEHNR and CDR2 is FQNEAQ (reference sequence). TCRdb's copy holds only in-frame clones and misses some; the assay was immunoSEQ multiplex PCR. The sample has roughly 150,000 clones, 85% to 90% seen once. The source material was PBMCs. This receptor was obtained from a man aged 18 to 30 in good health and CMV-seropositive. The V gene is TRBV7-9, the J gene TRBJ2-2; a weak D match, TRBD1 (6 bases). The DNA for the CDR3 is TGTGCCAGCAGCTTAGGAGGGGGACCCGGGGAGCTGTTTTTT. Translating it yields CASSLGGGPGELFF.